This TCR beta chain appears in the sequencing data of a study of T-cell reconstitution after alpha-beta-depleted transplantation in children. Comments on this clonotype: Germline is not matched at one junction end, which may reflect a read error.

During its preparation, the TCRbeta library received unique molecular identifiers. Each CDR3 protein is one row after TCRdb ran MiXCR on the PCR reads. Among hundreds of thousands of distinct CDR3 sequences, about 17% were seen once, and the ten largest hold around 3.3%. The specimen comprised PBMCs from the stem cell graft donor, sampled from the stem cell graft. This clonotype was obtained from a human donor who donated a stem cell graft to a child with acute lymphoblastic leukemia.

The CDR3 reads CTSSPPGLAGEDTQYF. The CDR3 DNA sequence: TGTACCAGCTCACCCCCGGGACTAGCGGGAGAAGATACGCAGTATTTT. The rearrangement joins TRBV18 to TRBJ2-3; TRBD2 aligns across 14 bases. CDR3 length: 16 residues. Germline values: CDR1 KGHSH, CDR2 LQKENI.